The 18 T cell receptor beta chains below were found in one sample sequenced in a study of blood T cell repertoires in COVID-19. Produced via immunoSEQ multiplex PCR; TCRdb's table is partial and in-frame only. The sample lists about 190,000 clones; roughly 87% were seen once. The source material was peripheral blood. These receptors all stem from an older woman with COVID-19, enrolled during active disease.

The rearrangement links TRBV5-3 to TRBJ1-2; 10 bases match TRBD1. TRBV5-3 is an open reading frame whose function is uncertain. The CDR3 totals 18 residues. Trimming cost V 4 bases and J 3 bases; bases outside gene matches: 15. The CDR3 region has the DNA TGTGCCAGAAGCATCTCGTGGCAAAGGACAGGGGGGGACTATGGCTACACCTTC. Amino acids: CARSISWQRTGGDYGYTF.

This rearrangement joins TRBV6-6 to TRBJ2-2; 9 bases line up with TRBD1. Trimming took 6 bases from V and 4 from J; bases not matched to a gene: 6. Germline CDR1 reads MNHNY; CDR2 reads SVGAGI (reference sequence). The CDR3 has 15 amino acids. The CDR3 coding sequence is TGTGCCAGCAGGAACAGGGGGCCTGGCACCGGGGAGCTGTTTTTT. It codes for CASRNRGPGTGELFF.

The CDR3 DNA reads as TGTGCCAGCAGCCCTACGGGACAGGGGGCTTACTATGGCTACACCTTC. Encoded protein: CASSPTGQGAYYGYTF. The genes are TRBV9 and TRBJ1-2, with 12 bases lining up with TRBD1. The J segment lost 3 bases and the V segment lost 4 bases, leaving 7 bases of the junction unmatched. Looked up from germline, CDR1 is SGDLS and CDR2 is YYNGEE. The CDR3 runs to 16 residues.

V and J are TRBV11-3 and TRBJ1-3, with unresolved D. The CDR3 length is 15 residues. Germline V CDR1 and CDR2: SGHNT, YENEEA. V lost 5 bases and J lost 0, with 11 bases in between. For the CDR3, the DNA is TGTGCCAGCAGCCGAACCGGGGACTCTGGAAACACCATATATTTT. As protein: CASSRTGDSGNTIYF.

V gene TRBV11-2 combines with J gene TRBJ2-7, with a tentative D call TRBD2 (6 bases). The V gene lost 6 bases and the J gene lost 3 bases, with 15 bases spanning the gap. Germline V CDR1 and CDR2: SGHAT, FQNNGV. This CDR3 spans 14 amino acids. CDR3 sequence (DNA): TGTGCCAGCAGGGAGGGATTAGGGTACTACGAGCAGTACGTC. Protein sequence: CASREGLGYYEQYV.

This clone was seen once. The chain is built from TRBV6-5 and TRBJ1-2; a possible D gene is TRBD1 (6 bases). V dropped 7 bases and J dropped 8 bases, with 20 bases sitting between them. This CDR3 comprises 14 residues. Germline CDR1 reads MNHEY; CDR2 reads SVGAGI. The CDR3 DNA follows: TGTGCCAGCATCAGCGGATGGACAGCTAGCGGCTACACCTTC. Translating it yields CASISGWTASGYTF.

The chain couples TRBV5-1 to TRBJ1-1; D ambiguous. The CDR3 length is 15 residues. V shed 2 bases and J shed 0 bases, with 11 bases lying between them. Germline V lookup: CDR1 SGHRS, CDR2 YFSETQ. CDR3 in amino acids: CASSFDGRMNTEAFF. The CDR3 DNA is TGCGCCAGCAGCTTTGATGGCAGAATGAACACTGAAGCTTTCTTT.

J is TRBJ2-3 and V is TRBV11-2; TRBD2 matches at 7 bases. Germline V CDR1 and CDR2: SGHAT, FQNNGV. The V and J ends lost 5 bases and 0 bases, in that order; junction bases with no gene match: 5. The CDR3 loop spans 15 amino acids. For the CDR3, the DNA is TGTGCCAGCAGCCCCTTAGCGGGTAGCACAGATACGCAGTATTTT. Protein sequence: CASSPLAGSTDTQYF.

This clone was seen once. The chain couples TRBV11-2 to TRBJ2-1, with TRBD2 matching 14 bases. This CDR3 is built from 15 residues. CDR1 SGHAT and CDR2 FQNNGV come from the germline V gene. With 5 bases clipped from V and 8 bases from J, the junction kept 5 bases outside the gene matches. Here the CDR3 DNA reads TGTGCCAGCAGCCGACTAGCGGGAGGGCCCTATGAGCAGTTCTTC. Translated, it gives CASSRLAGGPYEQFF.

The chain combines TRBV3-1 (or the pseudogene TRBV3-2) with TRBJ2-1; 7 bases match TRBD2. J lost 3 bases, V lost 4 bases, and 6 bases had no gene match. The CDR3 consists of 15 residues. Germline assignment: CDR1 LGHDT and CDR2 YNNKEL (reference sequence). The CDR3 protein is CASSPKRGNYNEQFF. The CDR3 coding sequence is TGTGCCAGCAGCCCCAAGCGGGGCAACTACAATGAGCAGTTCTTC.

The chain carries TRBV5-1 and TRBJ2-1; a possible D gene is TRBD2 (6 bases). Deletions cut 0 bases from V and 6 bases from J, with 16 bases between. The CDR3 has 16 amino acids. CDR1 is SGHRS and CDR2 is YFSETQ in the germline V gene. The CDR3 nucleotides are TGCGCCAGCAGCTTGGTGCGGCGGGGCGGTAGCAATGAGCAGTTCTTC. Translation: CASSLVRRGGSNEQFF.

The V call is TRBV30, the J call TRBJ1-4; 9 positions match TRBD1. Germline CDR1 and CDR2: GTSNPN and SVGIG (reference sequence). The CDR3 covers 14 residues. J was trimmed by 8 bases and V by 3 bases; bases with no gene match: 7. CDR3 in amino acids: CAWRGQGTGEKLFF. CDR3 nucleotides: TGTGCCTGGAGGGGACAGGGTACGGGAGAAAAACTGTTTTTT.

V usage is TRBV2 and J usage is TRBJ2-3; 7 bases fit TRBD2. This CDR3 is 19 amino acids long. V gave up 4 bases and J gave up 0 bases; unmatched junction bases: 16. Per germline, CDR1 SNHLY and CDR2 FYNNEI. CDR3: CASSVLWGQAGWSTDTQYF. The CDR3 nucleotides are TGTGCCAGCAGTGTGTTATGGGGTCAAGCGGGGTGGAGCACAGATACGCAGTATTTT. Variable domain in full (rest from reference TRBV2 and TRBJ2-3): EPEVTQTPSHQVTQMGQEVILRCVPISNHLYFYWYRQILGQKVEFLVSFYNNEISEKSEIFDDQFSVERPDGSNFTLKIRSTKLEDSAMYFCASSVLWGQAGWSTDTQYFGPGTRLTVL.

CDR3 DNA: TGCAGCGCCACCGGGACAGGGGGCACTGAAGCTTTCTTT. Translation gives CSATGTGGTEAFF. This chain links TRBV29-1 with TRBJ1-1; TRBD1 aligns across 11 bases. The germline V gene encodes CDR1 SQVTM and CDR2 ANQGSEA. The CDR3 has 13 residues. V lost 7 bases, J lost 4 bases, and 5 bases stayed unmatched.

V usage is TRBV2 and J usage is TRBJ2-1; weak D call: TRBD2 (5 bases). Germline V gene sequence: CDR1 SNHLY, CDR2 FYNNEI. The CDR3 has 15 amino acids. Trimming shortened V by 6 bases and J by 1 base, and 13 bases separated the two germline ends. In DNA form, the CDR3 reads TGTGCCAGCAGCTTAGCGCCCTCATCCTACAATGAGCAGTTCTTC. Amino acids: CASSLAPSSYNEQFF. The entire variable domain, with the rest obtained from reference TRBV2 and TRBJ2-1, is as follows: EPEVTQTPSHQVTQMGQEVILRCVPISNHLYFYWYRQILGQKVEFLVSFYNNEISEKSEIFDDQFSVERPDGSNFTLKIRSTKLEDSAMYFCASSLAPSSYNEQFFGPGTRLTVL.

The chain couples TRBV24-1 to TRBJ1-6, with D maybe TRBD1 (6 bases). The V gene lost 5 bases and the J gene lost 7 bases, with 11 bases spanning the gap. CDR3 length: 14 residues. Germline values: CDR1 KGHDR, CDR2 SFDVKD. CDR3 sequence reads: CATSAGGANSPLHF. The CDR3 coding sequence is TGTGCCACCAGTGCCGGGGGGGCGAATTCACCCCTCCACTTT.

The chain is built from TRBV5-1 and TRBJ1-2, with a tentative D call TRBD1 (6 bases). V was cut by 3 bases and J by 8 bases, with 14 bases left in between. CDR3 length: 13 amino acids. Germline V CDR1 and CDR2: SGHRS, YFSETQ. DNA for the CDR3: TGCGCCAGCAGCTCGCTACAGGGTCGGGGCTACACCTTC. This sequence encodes CASSSLQGRGYTF.

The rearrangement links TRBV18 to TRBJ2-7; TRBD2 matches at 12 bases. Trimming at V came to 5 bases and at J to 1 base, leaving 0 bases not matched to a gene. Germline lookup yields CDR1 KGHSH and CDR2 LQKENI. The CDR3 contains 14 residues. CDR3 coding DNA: TGTGCCAGCTCAGGACTAGCGGGATCCTACGAGCAGTACTTC. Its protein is CASSGLAGSYEQYF.